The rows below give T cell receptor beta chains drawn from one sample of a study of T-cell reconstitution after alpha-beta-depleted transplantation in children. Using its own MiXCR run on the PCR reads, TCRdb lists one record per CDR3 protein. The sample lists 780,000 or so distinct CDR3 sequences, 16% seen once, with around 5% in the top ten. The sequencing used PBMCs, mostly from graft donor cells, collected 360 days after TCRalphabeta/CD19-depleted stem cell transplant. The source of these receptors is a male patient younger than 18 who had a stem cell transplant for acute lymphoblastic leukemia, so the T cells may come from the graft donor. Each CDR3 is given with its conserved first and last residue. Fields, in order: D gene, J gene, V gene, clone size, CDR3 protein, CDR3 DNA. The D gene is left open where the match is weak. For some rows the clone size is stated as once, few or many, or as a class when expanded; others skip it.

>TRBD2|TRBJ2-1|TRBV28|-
CASLQFTDPGLAGEQFF
TGTGCCAGCCTGCAGTTTACCGACCCCGGTCTAGCGGGTGAGCAGTTCTTC
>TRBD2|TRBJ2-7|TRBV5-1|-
CASSLPAGTSVYEQYF
TGCGCCAGCAGCTTGCCGGCCGGGACTAGCGTCTACGAGCAGTACTTC
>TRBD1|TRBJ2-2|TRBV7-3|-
CASSGQGQTATGELFF
TGTGCCAGCAGCGGGCAGGGACAGACAGCAACCGGGGAGCTGTTTTTT
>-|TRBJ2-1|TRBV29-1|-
CSVEGGGTYNEQFF
TGCAGCGTTGAAGGTGGGGGCACTTACAATGAGCAGTTCTTC
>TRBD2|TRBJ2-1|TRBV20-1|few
CSASPPGLAGNEQFF
TGCAGTGCCAGCCCCCCGGGACTAGCGGGAAATGAGCAGTTCTTC
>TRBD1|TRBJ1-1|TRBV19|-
CASIRGRTEAFF
TGTGCCAGTATCAGGGGGCGGACTGAAGCTTTCTTT
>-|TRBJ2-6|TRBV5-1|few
CASSPHPSVSGANVLTF
TGCGCCAGCAGCCCACATCCATCTGTTTCTGGGGCCAACGTCCTGACTTTC
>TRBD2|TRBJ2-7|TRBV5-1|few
CASSLAGTSGFYEQYF
TGCGCCAGCAGCTTGGCCGGGACTAGCGGCTTCTACGAGCAGTACTTC
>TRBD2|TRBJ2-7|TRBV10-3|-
CAISLTSGDVGEQYF
TGTGCCATCAGTTTGACTAGCGGGGATGTAGGGGAGCAGTACTTC
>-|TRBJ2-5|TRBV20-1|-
CSARDRKATQYF
TGCAGTGCTAGAGATCGGAAGGCGACCCAGTACTTC
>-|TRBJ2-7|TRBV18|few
CASSRSEKYEQYF
TGTGCCAGCTCACGCTCAGAAAAATACGAGCAGTACTTC
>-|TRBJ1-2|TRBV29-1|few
CSVGINYGYTF
TGCAGCGTTGGGATTAACTATGGCTACACCTTC
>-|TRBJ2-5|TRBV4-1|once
CASSRTSSGQETQYF
TGCGCCAGCAGCCGTACTAGTTCCGGCCAGGAGACCCAGTACTTC
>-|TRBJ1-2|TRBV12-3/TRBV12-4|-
CASSYAPARALYGYTF
TGTGCCAGCAGTTACGCCCCCGCGAGGGCACTCTATGGCTACACCTTC
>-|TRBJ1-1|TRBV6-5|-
CASSYHQVDTEAFF
TGTGCCAGCAGTTACCACCAGGTTGACACTGAAGCTTTCTTT
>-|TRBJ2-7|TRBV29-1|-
CSGRDKTSYEQYF
TGCAGCGGTCGGGACAAGACAAGCTACGAGCAGTACTTC
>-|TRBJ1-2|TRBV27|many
CASSSIPQRSYGYTF
TGTGCCAGCAGTTCAATACCGCAAAGGTCCTATGGCTACACCTTC
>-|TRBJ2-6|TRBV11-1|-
CASSLGNPQRSGANVLTF
TGTGCCAGCAGCTTAGGGAACCCCCAGCGCTCTGGGGCCAACGTCCTGACTTTC
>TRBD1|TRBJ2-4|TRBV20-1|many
CSAEDRESVKNIQYF
TGCAGTGCGGAGGACAGGGAGAGTGTCAAAAACATTCAGTACTTC
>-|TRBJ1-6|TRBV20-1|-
CSAKDRPHYNSPLHF
TGCAGTGCCAAGGACAGACCACACTATAATTCACCCCTCCACTTT
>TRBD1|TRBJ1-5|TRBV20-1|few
CSASDRASNQPQHF
TGCAGTGCTAGTGACAGGGCTAGCAATCAGCCCCAGCATTTT
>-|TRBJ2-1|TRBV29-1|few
CSVEGRQIYNEQFF
TGCAGCGTTGAAGGGAGGCAGATCTACAATGAGCAGTTCTTC
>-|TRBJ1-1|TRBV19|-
CASSDPRFTGNTEAFF
TGTGCCAGTAGTGATCCTCGGTTTACTGGGAACACTGAAGCTTTCTTT
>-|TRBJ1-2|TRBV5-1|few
CASSLHRAANYGYTF
TGCGCCAGCAGCTTACACAGGGCTGCTAACTATGGCTACACCTTC
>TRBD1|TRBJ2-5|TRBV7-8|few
CASSPGQDYQETQYF
TGTGCCAGCAGCCCGGGACAGGACTACCAAGAGACCCAGTACTTC
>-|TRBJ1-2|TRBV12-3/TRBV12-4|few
CASKINYGYTF
TGTGCCAGCAAGATCAACTATGGCTACACCTTC
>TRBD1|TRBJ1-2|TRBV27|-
CASSHRGGAYGYTF
TGTGCCAGCAGCCACAGGGGGGGGGCCTATGGCTACACCTTC
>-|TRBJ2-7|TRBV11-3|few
CASSLGAPPYEQYF
TGTGCCAGCAGCTTAGGCGCACCACCCTACGAGCAGTACTTC
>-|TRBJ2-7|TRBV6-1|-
CASSPGDFYEQYF
TGTGCCAGCAGTCCCGGGGACTTCTACGAGCAGTACTTC
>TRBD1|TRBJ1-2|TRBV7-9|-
CASSFGGQGVYGYTF
TGTGCCAGCAGCTTCGGTGGACAGGGGGTCTATGGCTACACCTTC
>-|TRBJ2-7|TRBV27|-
CASSLYGPNRAKSDEQYF
TGTGCCAGCAGTTTATATGGCCCAAATAGGGCAAAGAGCGACGAGCAGTACTTC